This TCR beta chain appears in the sequencing data of a study of OX40 agonist ivuxolimab in advanced cancers. Study as a whole: Given to patients was ivuxolimab, an agonistic anti-OX40 (CD134) antibody.

Sequenced by immunoSEQ multiplex PCR; TCRdb stores in-frame clones only, minus some. The table has 43,000 or so clones, about nine tenths seen once. CDR3 length: 15 residues. Germline CDR1 and CDR2: SQVTM and ANQGSEA. V lost 1 base and J lost 1, with 8 bases in between. This sequence was found in an adult with an advanced solid tumor such as melanoma, head and neck, liver or kidney cancer. The material was CD4+ or CD8+ T cells sorted from blood, obtained in a trial of the OX40 agonist ivuxolimab. V usage is TRBV29-1 and J usage is TRBJ2-6; D perhaps matches TRBD1 (5 bases). The CDR3 region has the DNA TGCAGCGTTGAAGGGGGCTTTTCTGGGGCCAACGTCCTGACTTTC. Amino acids: CSVEGGFSGANVLTF.